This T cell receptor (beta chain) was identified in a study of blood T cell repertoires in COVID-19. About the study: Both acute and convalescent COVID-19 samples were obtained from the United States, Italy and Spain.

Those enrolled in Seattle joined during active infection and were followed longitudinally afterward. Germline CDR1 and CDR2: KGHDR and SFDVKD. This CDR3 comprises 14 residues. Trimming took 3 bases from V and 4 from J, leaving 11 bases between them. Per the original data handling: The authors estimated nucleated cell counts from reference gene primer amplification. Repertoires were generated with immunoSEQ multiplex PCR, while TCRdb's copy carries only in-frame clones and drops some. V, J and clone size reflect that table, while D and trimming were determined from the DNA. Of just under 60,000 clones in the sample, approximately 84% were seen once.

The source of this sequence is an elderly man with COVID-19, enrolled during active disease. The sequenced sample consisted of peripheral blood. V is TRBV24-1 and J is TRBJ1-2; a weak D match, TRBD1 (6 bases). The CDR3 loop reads CATSDGRQVYGYTF. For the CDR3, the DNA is TGTGCCACCAGTGATGGGCGACAGGTCTATGGCTACACCTTC.